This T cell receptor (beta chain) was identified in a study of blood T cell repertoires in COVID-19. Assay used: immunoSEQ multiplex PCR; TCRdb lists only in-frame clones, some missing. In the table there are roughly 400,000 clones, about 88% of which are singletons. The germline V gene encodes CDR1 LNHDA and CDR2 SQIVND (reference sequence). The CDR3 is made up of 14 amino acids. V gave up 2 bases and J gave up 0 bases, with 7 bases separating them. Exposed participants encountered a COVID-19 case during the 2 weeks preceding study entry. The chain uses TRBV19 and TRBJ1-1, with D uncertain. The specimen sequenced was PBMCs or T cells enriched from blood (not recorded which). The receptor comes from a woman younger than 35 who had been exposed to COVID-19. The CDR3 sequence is CASSITRLNTEAFF. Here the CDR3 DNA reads TGTGCCAGTAGTATAACCAGGTTGAACACTGAAGCTTTCTTT.